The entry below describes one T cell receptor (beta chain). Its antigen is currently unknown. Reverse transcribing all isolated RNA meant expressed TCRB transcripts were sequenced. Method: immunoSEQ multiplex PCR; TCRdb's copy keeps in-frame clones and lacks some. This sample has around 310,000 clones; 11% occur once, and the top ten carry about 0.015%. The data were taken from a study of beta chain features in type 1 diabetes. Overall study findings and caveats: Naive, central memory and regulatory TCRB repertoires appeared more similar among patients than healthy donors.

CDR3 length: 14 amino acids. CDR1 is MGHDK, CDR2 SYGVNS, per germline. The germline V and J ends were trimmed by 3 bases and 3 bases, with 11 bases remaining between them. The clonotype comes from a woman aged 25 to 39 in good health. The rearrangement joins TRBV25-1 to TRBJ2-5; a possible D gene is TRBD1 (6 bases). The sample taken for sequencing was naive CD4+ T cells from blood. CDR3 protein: CASSDTTGKETQYF. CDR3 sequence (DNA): TGTGCCAGCAGTGATACGACAGGAAAAGAGACCCAGTACTTC.